This T cell receptor beta chain was sequenced in a study of T cell responses to AZD1222 COVID-19 vaccine. Study-wide points: Females outnumbered males among donors, who were mostly white British; clonal diversity was possibly underestimated.

In regard to this clone: What it recognizes is unknown.

Clones were sequenced by immunoSEQ multiplex PCR, and TCRdb holds only the in-frame ones, with some missing. The data hold 100,000 to 150,000 clones, with 86% observed a single time. The CDR3 extends over 14 amino acids. Losses at the gene ends were 3 bases for V and 7 bases for J; bases not matched to a gene: 6. Germline assignment: CDR1 KGHSH and CDR2 LQKENI. The sequencing here drew on peripheral blood, taken on day 0 of AZD1222 vaccination. The chain has TRBV18 and TRBJ1-5; 7 bases agree with TRBD1. The TCR sequence derives from an adult in good health. CDR3 sequence (DNA): TGTGCCAGCTCACCGACAGGGTTTGACCAGCCCCAGCATTTT. Translating it yields CASSPTGFDQPQHF.